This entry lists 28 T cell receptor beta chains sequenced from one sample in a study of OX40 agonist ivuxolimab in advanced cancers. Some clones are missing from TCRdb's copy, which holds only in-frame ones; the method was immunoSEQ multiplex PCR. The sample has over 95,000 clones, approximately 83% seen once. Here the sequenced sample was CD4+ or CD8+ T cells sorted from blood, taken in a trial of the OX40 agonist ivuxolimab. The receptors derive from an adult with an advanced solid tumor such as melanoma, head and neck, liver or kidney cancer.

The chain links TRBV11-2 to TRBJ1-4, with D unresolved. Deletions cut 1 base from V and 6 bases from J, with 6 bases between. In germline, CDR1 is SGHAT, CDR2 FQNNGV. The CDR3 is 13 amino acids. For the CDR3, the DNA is TGTGCCAGCAGCTTAGCCCTGTATGAAAAACTGTTTTTT. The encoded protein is CASSLALYEKLFF.

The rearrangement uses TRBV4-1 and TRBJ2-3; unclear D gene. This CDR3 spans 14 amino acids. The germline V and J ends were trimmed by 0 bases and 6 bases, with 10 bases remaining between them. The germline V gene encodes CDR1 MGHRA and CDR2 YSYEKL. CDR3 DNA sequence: TGCGCCAGCAGCCAAGATCCCGGCCGGGATACGCAGTATTTT. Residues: CASSQDPGRDTQYF.

CDR3 bases: TGTGCCAGCAGCTCTCTAGGGCCCAATGAGCAGTTCTTC. Its protein is CASSSLGPNEQFF. V and J are TRBV7-2 and TRBJ2-1; no clear D. CDR1 is SGHTA and CDR2 is FQGNSA in the germline V gene. This CDR3 contains 13 residues. Trimming shortened V by 4 bases and J by 6 bases, and 10 bases separated the two germline ends.

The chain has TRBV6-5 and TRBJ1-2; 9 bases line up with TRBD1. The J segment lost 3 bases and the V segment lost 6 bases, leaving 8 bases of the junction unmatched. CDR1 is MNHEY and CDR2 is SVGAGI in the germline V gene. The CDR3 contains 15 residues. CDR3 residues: CASRLNRGQDYGYTF. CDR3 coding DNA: TGTGCCAGCAGACTCAACAGGGGGCAGGACTATGGCTACACCTTC.

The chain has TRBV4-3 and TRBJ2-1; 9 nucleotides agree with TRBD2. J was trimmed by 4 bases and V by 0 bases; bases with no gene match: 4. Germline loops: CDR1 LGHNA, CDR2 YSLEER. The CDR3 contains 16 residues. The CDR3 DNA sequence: TGCGCCAGCAGCCAAGAACAGCGGGGGGTTTACAATGAGCAGTTCTTC. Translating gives CASSQEQRGVYNEQFF.

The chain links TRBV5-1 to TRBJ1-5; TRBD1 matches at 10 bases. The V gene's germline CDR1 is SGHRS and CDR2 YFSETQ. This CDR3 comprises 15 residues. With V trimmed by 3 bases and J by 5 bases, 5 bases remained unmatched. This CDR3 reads CASSSGTGADQPQHF. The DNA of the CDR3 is TGCGCCAGCAGCTCTGGGACAGGGGCAGATCAGCCCCAGCATTTT.

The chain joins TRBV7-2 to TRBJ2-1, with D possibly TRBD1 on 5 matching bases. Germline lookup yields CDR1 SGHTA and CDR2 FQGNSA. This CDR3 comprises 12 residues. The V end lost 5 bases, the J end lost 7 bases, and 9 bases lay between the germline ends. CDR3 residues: CASSPRENEQFF. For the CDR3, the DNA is TGTGCCAGCAGCCCCAGGGAAAATGAGCAGTTCTTC. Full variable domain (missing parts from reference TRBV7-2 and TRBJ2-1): GAGVSQSPSNKVTEKGKDVELRCDPISGHTALYWYRQSLGQGLEFLIYFQGNSAPDKSGLPSDRFSAERTGGSVSTLTIQRTQQEDSAVYLCASSPRENEQFFGPGTRLTVL.

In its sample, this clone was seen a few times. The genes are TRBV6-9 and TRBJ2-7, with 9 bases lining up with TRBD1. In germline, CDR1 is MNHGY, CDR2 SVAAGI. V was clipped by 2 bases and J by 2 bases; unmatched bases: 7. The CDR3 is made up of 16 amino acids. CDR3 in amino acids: CASSYDSGQGPYEQYF. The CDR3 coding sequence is TGTGCCAGCAGTTATGACTCTGGACAGGGGCCCTACGAGCAGTACTTC.

CDR3 DNA: TGTGCCAGCAGTGCCGTCGCTACCTACGAGCAGTACTTC. It encodes CASSAVATYEQYF. J is TRBJ2-7 and V is TRBV2; D is unresolved. The V gene lost 4 bases and the J gene lost 2 bases, with 9 bases spanning the gap. CDR3 size: 13 residues. Looked up from germline, CDR1 is SNHLY and CDR2 is FYNNEI.

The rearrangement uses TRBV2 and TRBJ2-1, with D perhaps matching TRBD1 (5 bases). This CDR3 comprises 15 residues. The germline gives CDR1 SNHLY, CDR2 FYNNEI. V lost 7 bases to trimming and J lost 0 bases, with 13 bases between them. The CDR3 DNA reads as TGTGCCAGCAAAGGCAGGGCAAGCTCCTACAATGAGCAGTTCTTC. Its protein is CASKGRASSYNEQFF.

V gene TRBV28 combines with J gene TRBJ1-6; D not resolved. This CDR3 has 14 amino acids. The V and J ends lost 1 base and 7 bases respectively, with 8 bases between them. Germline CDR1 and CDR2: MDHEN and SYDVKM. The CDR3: CASSLSYGNSPLHF. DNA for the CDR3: TGTGCCAGCAGTTTATCTTACGGCAATTCACCCCTCCACTTT.

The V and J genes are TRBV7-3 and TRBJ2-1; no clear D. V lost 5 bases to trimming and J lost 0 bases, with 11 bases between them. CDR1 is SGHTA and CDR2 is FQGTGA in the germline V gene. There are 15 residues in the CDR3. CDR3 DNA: TGTGCCAGCAGCCGGAGCGCGAGCTCCTACAATGAGCAGTTCTTC. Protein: CASSRSASSYNEQFF.

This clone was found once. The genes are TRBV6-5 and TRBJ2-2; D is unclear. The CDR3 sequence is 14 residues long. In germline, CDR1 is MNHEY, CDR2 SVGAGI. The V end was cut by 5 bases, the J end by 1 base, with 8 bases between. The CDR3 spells CASSDWGNTGELFF. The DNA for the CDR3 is TGTGCCAGCAGTGACTGGGGGAACACCGGGGAGCTGTTTTTT.

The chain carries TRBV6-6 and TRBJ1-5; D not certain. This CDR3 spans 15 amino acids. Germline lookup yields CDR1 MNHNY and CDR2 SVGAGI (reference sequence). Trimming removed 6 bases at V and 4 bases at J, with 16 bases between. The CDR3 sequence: CASRPRIDGNQPQHF. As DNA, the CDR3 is TGTGCCAGCAGGCCCCGGATCGATGGGAATCAGCCCCAGCATTTT.

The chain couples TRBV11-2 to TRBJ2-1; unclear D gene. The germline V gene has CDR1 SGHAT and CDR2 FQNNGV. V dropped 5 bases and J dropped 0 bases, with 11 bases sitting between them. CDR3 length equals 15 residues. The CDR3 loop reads CASSVPVGSYNEQFF. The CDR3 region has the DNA TGTGCCAGCAGCGTCCCGGTTGGCTCCTACAATGAGCAGTTCTTC.

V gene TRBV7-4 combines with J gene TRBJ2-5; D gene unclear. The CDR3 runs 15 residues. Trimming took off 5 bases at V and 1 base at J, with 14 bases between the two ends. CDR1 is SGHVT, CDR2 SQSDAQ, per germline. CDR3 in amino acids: CASSPRWAAQETQYF. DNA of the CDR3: TGTGCCAGCAGCCCCCGTTGGGCGGCCCAAGAGACCCAGTACTTC. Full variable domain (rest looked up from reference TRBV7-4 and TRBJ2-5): GAGVSQSPRYKVAKRGRDVALRCDSISGHVTLYWYRQTLGQGSEVLTYSQSDAQRDKSGRPSGRFSAERPERSVSTLKIQRTEQGDSAVYLCASSPRWAAQETQYFGPGTRLLVL.

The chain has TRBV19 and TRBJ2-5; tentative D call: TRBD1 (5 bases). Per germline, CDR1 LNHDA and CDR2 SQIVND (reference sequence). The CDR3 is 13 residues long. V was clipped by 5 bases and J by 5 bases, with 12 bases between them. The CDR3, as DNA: TGTGCCAGTAGTGGGTCCAGGGCGGAGACCCAGTACTTC. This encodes CASSGSRAETQYF.

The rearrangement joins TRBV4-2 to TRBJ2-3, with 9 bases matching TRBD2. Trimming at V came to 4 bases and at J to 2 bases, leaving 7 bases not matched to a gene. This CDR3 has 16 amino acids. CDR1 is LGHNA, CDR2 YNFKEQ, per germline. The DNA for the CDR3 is TGTGCCAGCAGCCCCAACAGCGGGAGGAACACAGATACGCAGTATTTT. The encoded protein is CASSPNSGRNTDTQYF.

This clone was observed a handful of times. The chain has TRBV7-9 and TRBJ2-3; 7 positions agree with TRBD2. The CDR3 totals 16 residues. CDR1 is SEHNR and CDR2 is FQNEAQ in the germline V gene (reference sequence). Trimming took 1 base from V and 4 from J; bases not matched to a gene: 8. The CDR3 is CASSLGVRLASDTQYF. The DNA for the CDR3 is TGTGCCAGCAGCTTAGGTGTGAGACTAGCTTCAGATACGCAGTATTTT.

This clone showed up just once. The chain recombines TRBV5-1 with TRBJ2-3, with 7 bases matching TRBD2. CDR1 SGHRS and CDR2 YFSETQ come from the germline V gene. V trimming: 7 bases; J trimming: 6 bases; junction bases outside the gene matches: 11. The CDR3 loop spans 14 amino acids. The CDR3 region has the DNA TGCGCCAGCTCCGGGACTACCCGTGGGGATACGCAGTATTTT. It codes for CASSGTTRGDTQYF.

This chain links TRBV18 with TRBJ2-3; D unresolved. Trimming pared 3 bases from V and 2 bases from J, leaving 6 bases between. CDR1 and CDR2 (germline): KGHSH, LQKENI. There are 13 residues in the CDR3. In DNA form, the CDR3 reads TGTGCCAGCTCACCGCACCCCACAGATACGCAGTATTTT. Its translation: CASSPHPTDTQYF.

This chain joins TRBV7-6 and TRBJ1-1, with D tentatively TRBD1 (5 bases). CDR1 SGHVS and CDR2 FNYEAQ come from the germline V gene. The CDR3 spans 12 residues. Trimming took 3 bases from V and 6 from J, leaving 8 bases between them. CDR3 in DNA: TGTGCCAGCAGCTTCGGGACGTCTGAAGCTTTCTTT. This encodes CASSFGTSEAFF. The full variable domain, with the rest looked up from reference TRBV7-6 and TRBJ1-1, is GAGVSQSPRYKVTKRGQDVALRCDPISGHVSLYWYRQALGQGPEFLTYFNYEAQQDKSGLPNDRFSAERPEGSISTLTIQRTEQRDSAMYRCASSFGTSEAFFGQGTRLTVV.

Written as DNA, the CDR3 is TGTGCCAGCAGTTTCTCGACAGGGGGAATCTATGGCTACACCTTC. Translating gives CASSFSTGGIYGYTF. The rearrangement links TRBV28 to TRBJ1-2; 9 nucleotides line up with TRBD1. CDR1 is MDHEN and CDR2 is SYDVKM in the germline V gene. The CDR3 consists of 15 residues. V lost 3 bases, J lost 4 bases, and 6 bases stayed unmatched.

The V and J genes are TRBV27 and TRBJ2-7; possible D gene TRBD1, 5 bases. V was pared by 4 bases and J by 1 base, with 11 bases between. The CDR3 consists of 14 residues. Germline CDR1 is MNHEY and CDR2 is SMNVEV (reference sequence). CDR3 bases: TGTGCCAGCAGTTACCAGGGAATTTCCTACGAGCAGTACTTC. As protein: CASSYQGISYEQYF.

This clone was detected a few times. The DNA of the CDR3 is TGTGCCAGCAGTTTTTGGGACGCGAGCTCCTACAATGAGCAGTTCTTC. Its translation is CASSFWDASSYNEQFF. This rearrangement joins TRBV28 to TRBJ2-1; D is perhaps TRBD1 or TRBD2 (5 bases each). The CDR3 loop spans 16 amino acids. Germline V CDR1 and CDR2: MDHEN, SYDVKM. Trimming left V 3 bases short and J 0 bases short, with 12 bases between.

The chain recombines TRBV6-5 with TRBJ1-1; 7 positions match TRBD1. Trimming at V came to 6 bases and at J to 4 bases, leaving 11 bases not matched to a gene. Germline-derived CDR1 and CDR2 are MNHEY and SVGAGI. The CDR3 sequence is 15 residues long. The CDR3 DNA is TGTGCCAGCAGCGATCCGACAGGGTGGGGCACTGAAGCTTTCTTT. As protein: CASSDPTGWGTEAFF.

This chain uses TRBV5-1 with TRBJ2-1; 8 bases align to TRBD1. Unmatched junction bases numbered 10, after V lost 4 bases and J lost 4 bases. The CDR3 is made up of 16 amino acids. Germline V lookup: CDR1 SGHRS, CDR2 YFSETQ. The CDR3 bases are TGCGCCAGCAGCACGGTCCAGGGGGCCCAATACAATGAGCAGTTCTTC. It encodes CASSTVQGAQYNEQFF. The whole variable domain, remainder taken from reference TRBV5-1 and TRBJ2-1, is KAGVTQTPRYLIKTRGQQVTLSCSPISGHRSVSWYQQTPGQGLQFLFEYFSETQRNKGNFPGRFSGRQFSNSRSEMNVSTLELGDSALYLCASSTVQGAQYNEQFFGPGTRLTVL.

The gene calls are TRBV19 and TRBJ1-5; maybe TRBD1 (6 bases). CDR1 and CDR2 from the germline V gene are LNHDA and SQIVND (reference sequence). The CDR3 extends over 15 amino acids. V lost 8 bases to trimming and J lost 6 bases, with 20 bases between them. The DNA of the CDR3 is TGTGCCAGTGGGACCACGGGCAGGGGATTTCAGCCCCAGCATTTT. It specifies CASGTTGRGFQPQHF.